Listed below are T cell receptor beta chains from one sample, sequenced in a study of blood T cells in healthy people across ages. TCRdb re-called the 5' RACE reads with MiXCR, one entry per CDR3 protein. The sample carries roughly 1,500,000 distinct CDR3 sequences, almost 35% recorded once. The sequencing input was blood. All receptors come from a woman between 25 and 40 years old in good health. CDR3s leave out the opening cysteine and the closing phenylalanine or tryptophan.

j_call	v_call	cdr3_aa
TRBJ1-6	TRBV5-1	ASASVVGTAPLH
TRBJ1-1	TRBV15	ATSSPQGFGTEAF
TRBJ2-3	TRBV4-2	ASSQPTSGRQDTQY
TRBJ2-3	TRBV29-1	SVEVTSGRAITDTQY
.	TRBV7-2	ASSLALAGGAYEQY
TRBJ1-2	TRBV2	ASSANDLITFAYGYT
TRBJ2-1	TRBV20-1	SAREWGSEQF
TRBJ2-7	TRBV11-2	ASSLDYGGLSYEQY
TRBJ2-7	TRBV28	ASTLDGNYEQY
TRBJ2-7	TRBV9	ASSAQGSSYEQY
TRBJ2-1	TRBV5-1	ASSFGREFSDEQF
TRBJ1-2	TRBV20-1	SATTEDYGYT
TRBJ2-5	TRBV6-1	ASSGFTRERETQY
TRBJ2-7	TRBV29-1	SVDDGSGGLSYEQY
TRBJ1-3	TRBV4-3	ASSQVLGGNTIY
TRBJ1-2	TRBV12-3/TRBV12-4	ASSFHLDGNYGYT
TRBJ1-1	TRBV15	ATSRDLSRATMNTEAF
TRBJ2-7	TRBV20-1	SASQRGVGYEQY
TRBJ2-1	TRBV20-1	SATTKGNEQF
TRBJ1-1	TRBV27	ASSLAEGAEAF
TRBJ2-1	TRBV2	ASRGVVSSSYNEQF
TRBJ2-1	TRBV11-2	ASNPLKERKDNEQF
TRBJ2-3	TRBV12-3/TRBV12-4	ASSHDLQGTDTQY
TRBJ2-1	TRBV5-1	ASSLTGEPYNEQF
TRBJ1-6	TRBV30	AWRAGIDKYNSPLH
TRBJ1-5	TRBV24-1	ATSDRDRLFYSNQPQH
TRBJ2-1	TRBV5-6	ASSQGWWLRSYNEQF
TRBJ2-7	TRBV27	ASSLSSSPHEQY
TRBJ1-2	TRBV20-1	SARDPVREYGYT
TRBJ2-7	TRBV10-3	AISEQGAVWYEQY
.	TRBV4-1	ASSQDSQEPYEQY
TRBJ2-1	TRBV20-1	SARDGLARASYNEQF
TRBJ2-1	TRBV19	ASSQLDRGRLLHNEQF
TRBJ1-1	TRBV6-5	ASSLQGLDTEAF
TRBJ1-1	TRBV10-3	AIKVADTEAF
TRBJ2-2	TRBV7-9	ASRALQVRNTGELF
TRBJ2-2	TRBV3-1	ASSGTGRTGELF
TRBJ1-6	TRBV9	ASSVSDRSSYNSPLH
TRBJ2-2	TRBV24-1	ATSKGPTARDTGELF
TRBJ2-7	TRBV30	AWSTGSSYEQY